The 4 T cell receptor beta chains below come from one sample, sequenced in a study of T cell responses to AZD1222 COVID-19 vaccine. Sequencing used immunoSEQ multiplex PCR; TCRdb keeps in-frame clones, though not all of them. Seen here are 80,000 or so clones, 70% to 90% observed once, and the top ten hold approximately 1.6%. The source material was peripheral blood, sampled on day 0 of AZD1222 vaccination. The receptors originated from an adult in good health.

CDR3 protein: CASSLSTSGSSYNEQFF. In DNA form, the CDR3 reads TGTGCCAGTAGTCTAAGCACTAGCGGGAGCTCCTACAATGAGCAGTTCTTC. This sequence joins TRBV19 and TRBJ2-1, with TRBD2 matching over 11 bases. The trim removed 5 bases at V and 0 bases at J, leaving 6 bases unmatched. There are 17 residues in the CDR3. Germline V gene lookup returns CDR1 LNHDA and CDR2 SQIVND (reference sequence).

This clone was seen a few times. This chain connects TRBV10-3 to TRBJ1-1; D might be TRBD1 (5 bases). Per the germline V gene, CDR1 is ENHRY and CDR2 is SYGVKD. The CDR3 covers 14 residues. The V and J ends lost 6 bases and 1 base respectively, with 12 bases between them. The CDR3 spells CAIRAGNGNTEAFF. CDR3 DNA sequence: TGTGCCATCAGGGCAGGGAACGGGAACACTGAAGCTTTCTTT.

The genes are TRBV6-6 and TRBJ2-5, with TRBD1 matching over 7 bases. The CDR3 totals 15 residues. J gave up 2 bases and V 5 bases, and 8 bases lay outside the gene matches. The germline V gene has CDR1 MNHNY and CDR2 SVGAGI (reference sequence). The CDR3 nucleotides read TGTGCCAGCAGTACCTCGACAGGGATTCAAGAGACCCAGTACTTC. Protein: CASSTSTGIQETQYF.

The V gene is TRBV7-3, the J gene TRBJ2-3; a possible D gene is TRBD1 (5 bases). V was clipped by 5 bases and J by 0 bases, with 12 bases between them. CDR1 and CDR2 from the germline V gene are SGHTA and FQGTGA. The CDR3 loop spans 15 amino acids. For the CDR3, the DNA is TGTGCCAGCAGCACGTGGACACCCAGCACAGATACGCAGTATTTT. This gives the protein CASSTWTPSTDTQYF.